One T cell receptor (beta chain) is described in this entry. Its antigen is unidentified. This entry comes from a study of T cell responses to AZD1222 COVID-19 vaccine. Study-wide background: The analysis combined second doses at about 4 or about 12 weeks.

CDR1 is SGHNT and CDR2 is YYREEE in the germline V gene (reference sequence). Trimming removed 2 bases from V and 7 bases from J; junction bases left unmatched: 7. The CDR3 covers 16 residues. The study, taken as a whole, reports: Baseline testing showed seropositivity in only six AZD1222 recipients. Unmutated variant regions are reportedly targeted by nearly half of spike-specific TCRs.

The protocol was immunoSEQ multiplex PCR, while the TCRdb copy is restricted to in-frame clones and leaves out a portion. The table has fewer than 200,000 clones, 85% to 90% seen once; the top ten hold around 6.4%. Sequencing was performed on peripheral blood, taken on day 0 of AZD1222 vaccination. The receptor was derived from an adult in good health. This chain uses TRBV5-4 with TRBJ1-6; 9 nucleotides align to TRBD1. The CDR3 reads CASSLQQGAGNSPLHF. For the CDR3, the DNA is TGTGCCAGCAGCTTACAACAGGGGGCAGGGAATTCACCCCTCCACTTT.